Reported below is one T cell receptor beta chain. These data are taken from a study of blood T cell repertoires in COVID-19. This CDR3 is built from 16 residues. CDR1 is ENHRY, CDR2 SYGVKD, per germline. With 5 bases removed from V and 4 bases from J, the gap between germline ends came to 20 bases. The assay was immunoSEQ multiplex PCR, and TCRdb's table has in-frame clones only and misses some. The profile covers about 150,000 clones, with more than 75% appearing a single time and 5% taken by the ten largest. This chain uses TRBV10-3 with TRBJ1-1; a weak D match, TRBD1 (5 bases). This clonotype was sampled from a woman aged 50 to 60 with acute or convalescent COVID-19. The sample comprised peripheral blood. CDR3 nucleotide sequence: TGTGCCATCAGTCGCCGGTTAACAGGTGAAAGCACTGAAGCTTTCTTT. Translation gives CAISRRLTGESTEAFF.